This note documents a single T cell receptor (beta chain) sequence. The antigen remains undetermined. TCRdb re-called the reads with MiXCR, one entry per CDR3 protein. The data show under 150,000 distinct CDR3 sequences, with about 30% seen just once and around two fifths held by the top ten. This sample was taken from a study of T cell repertoires in cytomegalovirus infection. Trimming left V 2 bases short and J 2 bases short, with 10 bases between. In germline, CDR1 is KGHSH, CDR2 LQKENI. The CDR3 has 14 residues. V usage is TRBV18 and J usage is TRBJ2-7, with D perhaps assigned TRBD1 or TRBD2 (5 bases each). Here the sequenced sample was CD8+ T cells from cultured PBMCs, taken from culture after CMV antigen stimulation. The origin of this receptor is a human donor in good health (CMV status not recorded). Some clones in this sample may be carry-over from other donors' samples. DNA of the CDR3: TGTGCCAGCTCACCAGGGGGTGTAACCTACGAGCAGTACTTC. Translated: CASSPGGVTYEQYF.